A selection of T cell receptor beta chains follows, all from one sample in a study of T cell responses to AZD1222 COVID-19 vaccine. Sequencing was performed with immunoSEQ multiplex PCR; in TCRdb, only in-frame clones are kept and a portion is missing. The profile covers about 130,000 clones, with nearly 90% appearing a single time and 9.5% taken by the ten largest. Sequenced here: peripheral blood, sampled 28 days after the second AZD1222 dose. The receptors derive from an adult who received the AZD1222 COVID-19 vaccine. CDR3s leave out the opening cysteine and the closing phenylalanine or tryptophan. Not every row has a clone size; where given, it reads once, few, many or a size class.

J gene: TRBJ1-2; CDR3 length: 14; V gene: TRBV9; clone size: .; CDR3 protein: ASSGAGGRGFYGYT
J gene: TRBJ1-3; CDR3 length: 14; V gene: TRBV18; clone size: .; CDR3 protein: ASSPLDRGSGNTIY
J gene: TRBJ1-1; CDR3 length: 9; V gene: TRBV18; clone size: few; CDR3 protein: ASSEGEGAF
J gene: TRBJ2-3; CDR3 length: 11; V gene: TRBV2; clone size: few; CDR3 protein: ASSRDYTDTQY
J gene: TRBJ1-6; CDR3 length: 13; V gene: TRBV6-1; clone size: .; CDR3 protein: ASSEFEPHRSPLH
J gene: TRBJ1-6; CDR3 length: 12; V gene: TRBV14; clone size: .; CDR3 protein: ASSLGQGNSPLH
J gene: TRBJ2-2; CDR3 length: 15; V gene: TRBV13; clone size: .; CDR3 protein: ASSAGTSGPNTGELF
J gene: TRBJ1-4; CDR3 length: 16; V gene: TRBV19; clone size: .; CDR3 protein: ASSIVGGTGASEEKLF
J gene: TRBJ2-1; CDR3 length: 9; V gene: TRBV2; clone size: .; CDR3 protein: ASSEFVGEF
J gene: TRBJ2-7; CDR3 length: 15; V gene: TRBV11-2; clone size: .; CDR3 protein: ASSLDLAQQGYYEQY
J gene: TRBJ1-5; CDR3 length: 15; V gene: TRBV18; clone size: .; CDR3 protein: ASSPPGALGGQQPQH
J gene: TRBJ1-2; CDR3 length: 16; V gene: TRBV6-6; clone size: .; CDR3 protein: ASSPSLGQGASNYGYT
J gene: TRBJ2-2; CDR3 length: 11; V gene: TRBV7-8; clone size: .; CDR3 protein: ASSSVAGGELF
J gene: TRBJ2-1; CDR3 length: 10; V gene: TRBV18; clone size: .; CDR3 protein: ASSSTGDEQF
J gene: TRBJ2-4; CDR3 length: 12; V gene: TRBV4-1; clone size: .; CDR3 protein: ASSQGGGPNIQY
J gene: TRBJ1-1; CDR3 length: 13; V gene: TRBV28; clone size: .; CDR3 protein: ASSSPGEMNTEAF
J gene: TRBJ1-6; CDR3 length: 11; V gene: TRBV27; clone size: .; CDR3 protein: ASSLLSSSPLH
J gene: TRBJ2-1; CDR3 length: 10; V gene: TRBV5-5; clone size: .; CDR3 protein: ASSLYGGEQF
J gene: TRBJ1-4; CDR3 length: 12; V gene: TRBV13; clone size: medium-sized; CDR3 protein: ASSLGQGGEKLF
J gene: TRBJ2-3; CDR3 length: 14; V gene: TRBV5-4; clone size: .; CDR3 protein: ASSGYEAGGPDTQY
J gene: TRBJ1-1; CDR3 length: 10; V gene: TRBV2; clone size: .; CDR3 protein: AGGIRDTEAF
J gene: TRBJ1-1; CDR3 length: 12; V gene: TRBV6-6; clone size: once; CDR3 protein: ASSYGSRPTEAF
J gene: TRBJ1-2; CDR3 length: 11; V gene: TRBV7-9; clone size: few; CDR3 protein: ASSLGTSVSYT
J gene: TRBJ2-2; CDR3 length: 12; V gene: TRBV2; clone size: once; CDR3 protein: ASNRLGDTGELF
J gene: TRBJ2-4; CDR3 length: 13; V gene: TRBV6-6; clone size: .; CDR3 protein: ASSYGDTLQNIQY
J gene: TRBJ2-3; CDR3 length: 13; V gene: TRBV5-1; clone size: .; CDR3 protein: ASSSSGGRTDTQY
J gene: TRBJ1-1; CDR3 length: 13; V gene: TRBV5-4; clone size: .; CDR3 protein: ASSLEGRVNTEAF
J gene: TRBJ2-7; CDR3 length: 14; V gene: TRBV7-8; clone size: few; CDR3 protein: ASSSGATGASYEQY
J gene: TRBJ2-5; CDR3 length: 10; V gene: TRBV10-3; clone size: .; CDR3 protein: AISEWGETQY
J gene: TRBJ2-3; CDR3 length: 11; V gene: TRBV6-5; clone size: .; CDR3 protein: ASSFSGGRTQY
J gene: TRBJ2-1; CDR3 length: 13; V gene: TRBV7-2; clone size: once; CDR3 protein: ASRRPGSSYNEQF
J gene: TRBJ1-3; CDR3 length: 14; V gene: TRBV9; clone size: .; CDR3 protein: ASSAGHTSSGNTIY
J gene: TRBJ1-3; CDR3 length: 15; V gene: TRBV11-3; clone size: large; CDR3 protein: ASSLEVRTEQADTIY
J gene: TRBJ2-5; CDR3 length: 11; V gene: TRBV30; clone size: .; CDR3 protein: AWGQGAGETQY
J gene: TRBJ1-2; CDR3 length: 10; V gene: TRBV6-5; clone size: once; CDR3 protein: ASSNRGGGYT
J gene: TRBJ1-3; CDR3 length: 13; V gene: TRBV10-1; clone size: .; CDR3 protein: ASSPAGSSGNTIY
J gene: TRBJ2-7; CDR3 length: 11; V gene: TRBV5-3; clone size: .; CDR3 protein: APARDGAYEQY
J gene: TRBJ1-4; CDR3 length: 11; V gene: TRBV25-1; clone size: .; CDR3 protein: ASSEFIHEKLF
J gene: TRBJ2-3; CDR3 length: 11; V gene: TRBV24-1; clone size: .; CDR3 protein: ATSHSGTDTQY
J gene: TRBJ1-2; CDR3 length: 9; V gene: TRBV6-5; clone size: .; CDR3 protein: AMGWGYGYT
J gene: TRBJ1-4; CDR3 length: 13; V gene: TRBV9; clone size: .; CDR3 protein: ASSIRDGLNEKLF
J gene: TRBJ1-1; CDR3 length: 12; V gene: TRBV10-3; clone size: .; CDR3 protein: AISRSGDRTEAF
J gene: TRBJ1-5; CDR3 length: 12; V gene: TRBV3-1/TRBV3-2; clone size: .; CDR3 protein: ASSPGDSYQPQH
J gene: TRBJ1-4; CDR3 length: 15; V gene: TRBV19; clone size: .; CDR3 protein: ASSAGTGGTINEKLF
J gene: TRBJ1-6; CDR3 length: 12; V gene: TRBV11-2; clone size: once; CDR3 protein: ASSFDGANSPLH
J gene: TRBJ1-2; CDR3 length: 12; V gene: TRBV19; clone size: .; CDR3 protein: ASSTPGGAYGYT
J gene: TRBJ2-5; CDR3 length: 14; V gene: TRBV7-9; clone size: .; CDR3 protein: ASSRGPSGNQETQY
J gene: TRBJ1-1; CDR3 length: 12; V gene: TRBV6-4; clone size: .; CDR3 protein: ASSAEGGYTEAF
J gene: TRBJ1-2; CDR3 length: 15; V gene: TRBV9; clone size: .; CDR3 protein: ASSVALRQGGQDGYT
J gene: TRBJ2-7; CDR3 length: 11; V gene: TRBV18; clone size: once; CDR3 protein: ASSPMDGYEQY
J gene: TRBJ2-3; CDR3 length: 13; V gene: TRBV6-7; clone size: .; CDR3 protein: ASSYSKLGGSTQY
J gene: TRBJ2-1; CDR3 length: 12; V gene: TRBV7-3; clone size: .; CDR3 protein: ASSSGQSYNEQF
J gene: TRBJ2-1; CDR3 length: 12; V gene: TRBV19; clone size: .; CDR3 protein: ASSILSRMYEQF